The 26 T cell receptor beta chains presented below share a single source sample, sequenced in a study of T-cell memory formation after mild COVID-19. TCRdb re-derived calls from the 5' RACE reads in MiXCR, one entry per CDR3 protein. The sample includes about 470,000 distinct CDR3 sequences, 18% of them seen just once. What was sequenced was PBMCs or a T cell subset sorted from them (not recorded which). These receptors were taken from an adult woman who had mild COVID-19 (a few samples of this study predate the infection). Cell type and time point are not known.

This clonotype occurred a few times. This sequence joins TRBV7-9 and TRBJ2-1; TRBD2 might be the D (6 bases). Germline loops: CDR1 SEHNR, CDR2 FQNEAQ (reference sequence). Trimming pared 9 bases from V and 0 bases from J, leaving 9 bases between. The length of the CDR3 is 13 residues. This chain's CDR3 is CARGGSSYNEQFF. The CDR3 nucleotides are TGTGCCAGGGGGGGTAGCTCCTACAATGAGCAGTTCTTC.

The CDR3 coding sequence is TGCAGTGCTAGTCCCCCAGGGGGACTAGAGTACAATGAGCAGTTCTTC. Protein sequence: CSASPPGGLEYNEQFF. The rearrangement links TRBV20-1 to TRBJ2-1; weak D call: TRBD2 (8 bases). The CDR3 contains 16 residues. From germline, CDR1 is DFQATT and CDR2 SNEGSKA (reference sequence). Trimming took 3 bases from V and 4 from J, leaving 19 bases between them.

The chain carries TRBV9 and TRBJ2-7; tentatively, D is TRBD1 (5 bases). Per the germline V gene, CDR1 is SGDLS and CDR2 is YYNGEE. There are 19 residues in the CDR3. V was clipped by 3 bases and J by 5 bases, with 30 bases between them. CDR3 sequence reads: CASSADWGPAPPLSDEQYF. CDR3 DNA: TGTGCCAGCAGCGCAGATTGGGGCCCGGCCCCTCCTTTGTCCGACGAGCAGTACTTC.

This clonotype was observed a handful of times. The chain carries TRBV4-1 and TRBJ2-5, with TRBD1 matching 7 bases. The germline V gene encodes CDR1 MGHRA and CDR2 YSYEKL. This CDR3 region has 16 residues. Unmatched junction bases numbered 15, after V lost 5 bases and J lost 6 bases. CDR3 nucleotides: TGCGCCAGCAGCATAAGCGAGACAGGGTGGGGAAAGACCCAGTACTTC. Protein: CASSISETGWGKTQYF.

This clonotype was picked up many times. The chain combines TRBV4-2 with TRBJ2-3; 11 bases are a match to TRBD2. The CDR3 has 19 amino acids. The V gene's germline CDR1 is LGHNA and CDR2 YNFKEQ. Trimming removed 4 bases from V and 3 bases from J; junction bases left unmatched: 15. The CDR3: CASSRSTVIAGGTTDTQYF. The CDR3 bases are TGTGCCAGCAGCCGCTCTACCGTTATAGCGGGAGGGACAACAGATACGCAGTATTTT.

The genes are TRBV18 and TRBJ2-1; D remains unclear. The length of the CDR3 is 15 residues. V lost 0 bases to trimming and J lost 3 bases, with 9 bases between them. Germline V lookup: CDR1 KGHSH, CDR2 LQKENI. The CDR3 DNA reads TGTGCCAGCTCACCACCGGTAACCGTCTACAATGAGCAGTTCTTC. Amino acid sequence: CASSPPVTVYNEQFF. The full variable domain, in which reference TRBV18 and TRBJ2-1 provide the parts outside the CDR3, is NAGVMQNPRHLVRRRGQEARLRCSPMKGHSHVYWYRQLPEEGLKFMVYLQKENIIDESGMPKERFSAEFPKEGPSILRIQQVVRGDSAAYFCASSPPVTVYNEQFFGPGTRLTVL.

In this sample, this clonotype turned up a few times. The V call is TRBV5-1, the J call TRBJ2-3; no clear D. The CDR3 length is 14 residues. From germline, CDR1 is SGHRS and CDR2 YFSETQ. V dropped 1 base and J dropped 3 bases, with 9 bases sitting between them. CDR3: CASSLPEVTDTQYF. The DNA for the CDR3 is TGCGCCAGCAGCTTGCCGGAAGTAACAGATACGCAGTATTTT.

J is TRBJ2-1 and V is TRBV20-1, with D unresolved. The CDR3 totals 14 residues. The V end lost 3 bases, the J end lost 4 bases, and 13 bases lay between the germline ends. The germline V gene has CDR1 DFQATT and CDR2 SNEGSKA (reference sequence). Here the CDR3 DNA reads TGCAGTGCTAGGGTCCAGCCCACGTACAATGAGCAGTTCTTC. Its protein is CSARVQPTYNEQFF.

This clonotype came up a few times. This chain connects TRBV7-9 to TRBJ2-3; TRBD2 agrees at 10 bases. J gave up 6 bases and V 1 base, and 7 bases lay outside the gene matches. This CDR3 contains 16 residues. The germline CDR1 and CDR2 sequences are SEHNR and FQNEAQ (reference sequence). CDR3 residues: CASSLVGLAGVDTQYF. DNA for the CDR3: TGTGCCAGCAGCTTAGTTGGCCTAGCGGGAGTGGATACGCAGTATTTT. The whole variable domain, remainder taken from reference TRBV7-9 and TRBJ2-3, is DTGVSQNPRHKITKRGQNVTFRCDPISEHNRLYWYRQTLGQGPEFLTYFQNEAQLEKSRLLSDRFSAERPKGSFSTLEIQRTEQGDSAMYLCASSLVGLAGVDTQYFGPGTRLTVL.

The chain has TRBV12-3 or TRBV12-4 and TRBJ1-2; D gene uncertain. Trimming cost V 5 bases and J 10 bases, with 17 bases left between them. The CDR3 is 13 residues long. In DNA, the CDR3 is TGTGCCAGCAGTCCTGACCGGTTCCGTTTCTACACCTTC. The encoded protein is CASSPDRFRFYTF.

This clonotype was observed a handful of times. The chain is built from TRBV7-9 and TRBJ1-5; TRBD1 matches at 9 bases. CDR1 and CDR2 from the germline V gene are SEHNR and FQNEAQ (reference sequence). This CDR3 is 16 amino acids long. After removal of 7 bases from V and 5 bases from J, the junction contained 12 bases not matched to a gene. Here the CDR3 reads CASTAETGTGHQPQHF. The CDR3 bases are TGTGCCAGCACCGCTGAAACCGGGACAGGGCATCAGCCCCAGCATTTT.

This clonotype was seen only a few times. The CDR3 DNA reads as TGTGCCAGCAGCACCTCGGGACAGCCCTACAATGAGCAGTTCTTC. Amino acids: CASSTSGQPYNEQFF. The chain links TRBV9 to TRBJ2-1, with 7 bases fitting TRBD1. The CDR3 has 15 amino acids. V was clipped by 4 bases and J by 2 bases; unmatched bases: 6. CDR1 and CDR2 from the germline V gene are SGDLS and YYNGEE. Full variable domain (outside the CDR3, taken from reference TRBV9 and TRBJ2-1): DSGVTQTPKHLITATGQRVTLRCSPRSGDLSVYWYQQSLDQGLQFLIQYYNGEERAKGNILERFSAQQFPDLHSELNLSSLELGDSALYFCASSTSGQPYNEQFFGPGTRLTVL.

The chain recombines TRBV7-2 with TRBJ2-2; 7 bases are a match to TRBD2. Germline CDR1 SGHTA, CDR2 FQGNSA. The CDR3 runs to 14 residues. V was pared by 5 bases and J by 6 bases, with 6 bases of the junction left unmatched. Here the CDR3 DNA reads TGTGCCAGCAGCCAAAAAGGGAGGGCCGGGGAGCTGTTTTTT. Its translation is CASSQKGRAGELFF.

The sample holds a few counts of this clonotype. This chain connects TRBV5-1 to TRBJ1-6; no clear D gene. CDR1 SGHRS and CDR2 YFSETQ come from the germline V gene. V was pared by 5 bases and J by 5 bases, with 14 bases between. The CDR3 has 15 residues. In DNA, the CDR3 is TGCGCCAGCAGACCCGTCCAGGAGGATAATTCACCCCTCCACTTT. As protein: CASRPVQEDNSPLHF.

This clonotype was counted many times. The gene calls are TRBV29-1 and TRBJ2-7, with 10 bases aligning to TRBD2. The CDR3 contains 14 residues. Germline loops: CDR1 SQVTM, CDR2 ANQGSEA. Trimming took 4 bases from V and 2 from J; bases not matched to a gene: 5. The DNA for the CDR3 is TGCAGCGTTGGTGCCCTAGCGGGGGCCTACGAGCAGTACTTC. It is translated as CSVGALAGAYEQYF.

The chain carries TRBV27 and TRBJ1-2; D is unclear. From germline, CDR1 is MNHEY and CDR2 SMNVEV (reference sequence). The length of the CDR3 is 13 residues. V lost 6 bases and J 4 bases, leaving 12 bases between the germline ends. CDR3 amino acids: CASRTSGSYGYTF. The CDR3 DNA follows: TGTGCCAGCAGAACCTCCGGGAGCTATGGCTACACCTTC.

This clonotype was counted only a few times. This rearrangement joins TRBV6-1 to TRBJ1-6; D might be TRBD1 (6 bases). CDR3 size: 14 residues. Germline V CDR1 and CDR2: MNHNS, SASEGT. Trimming shortened V by 3 bases and J by 10 bases, and 13 bases separated the two germline ends. In DNA form, the CDR3 reads TGTGCCAGCAGTGAGACAGGAGTTCGGTCACCCCTCCACTTT. Translating gives CASSETGVRSPLHF.

A few counts support this clonotype. V usage is TRBV12-3 or TRBV12-4 and J usage is TRBJ1-1; 8 bases match TRBD1. The V and J ends lost 5 bases and 2 bases, in that order; junction bases with no gene match: 16. The CDR3 runs 18 residues. The chain's CDR3 is CASSPLGTGGTLNTEAFF. Written as DNA, the CDR3 is TGTGCCAGCAGTCCCCTCGGGACAGGTGGAACCCTAAACACTGAAGCTTTCTTT.

In its sample, this clonotype was seen a few times. This sequence joins TRBV5-1 and TRBJ2-7, with 8 bases lining up with TRBD1. CDR1 is SGHRS and CDR2 is YFSETQ in the germline V gene. The V and J ends lost 4 bases and 2 bases, in that order; junction bases with no gene match: 5. This CDR3 has 14 amino acids. CDR3 nucleotides: TGCGCCAGCAGCCAGACAGGGGACCCCTACGAGCAGTACTTC. It translates to CASSQTGDPYEQYF.

Only a few counts were recorded for this clonotype. The V gene is TRBV4-1, the J gene TRBJ2-2; D call uncertain. V lost 0 bases and J 5 bases, leaving 13 bases between the germline ends. Germline assignment: CDR1 MGHRA and CDR2 YSYEKL. The CDR3 has 16 amino acids. The CDR3 sequence: CASSQDKGVWTGELFF. CDR3 in DNA: TGCGCCAGCAGCCAAGATAAGGGTGTATGGACCGGGGAGCTGTTTTTT.

The rearrangement uses TRBV7-9 and TRBJ2-1; D is unclear. The CDR3 consists of 15 residues. Germline values: CDR1 SEHNR, CDR2 FQNEAQ (reference sequence). Trimming stripped 0 bases from V and 6 bases from J, with 12 bases between. This CDR3 is CASSLAVLTPNEQFF. In DNA, the CDR3 is TGTGCCAGCAGCTTAGCGGTCCTTACTCCCAATGAGCAGTTCTTC.

This clonotype was counted many times. The V gene is TRBV4-1, the J gene TRBJ2-2; perhaps D is TRBD1 or TRBD2 (5 bases each). Germline V gene data show CDR1 as MGHRA and CDR2 as YSYEKL. The V gene lost 1 base and the J gene lost 4 bases, with 13 bases spanning the gap. The CDR3 sequence is 16 residues long. The CDR3 DNA is TGCGCCAGCAGCCAAGTAAGAGGGGCCGGCACCGGGGAGCTGTTTTTT. This gives the protein CASSQVRGAGTGELFF.

This clonotype has just a few counts. The chain recombines TRBV12-3 or TRBV12-4 with TRBJ2-2, with D perhaps being TRBD1 or TRBD2 (5 bases each). Trimming took 3 bases from V and 5 from J, leaving 7 bases between them. This CDR3 has 13 amino acids. The CDR3 nucleotides read TGTGCCAGCAGTTTCAGGGAGACCGGGGAGCTGTTTTTT. Amino acids: CASSFRETGELFF.

The genes are TRBV19 and TRBJ1-1, with D tentatively TRBD1 (5 bases). The CDR3 sequence is 14 residues long. V was clipped by 2 bases and J by 1 base, with 8 bases between them. CDR1 and CDR2 (germline): LNHDA, SQIVND (reference sequence). CDR3 region: CASSIFGGNTEAFF. The CDR3 DNA reads as TGTGCCAGTAGTATATTCGGGGGGAACACTGAAGCTTTCTTT. Based on the CDR3 plus reference TRBV19 and TRBJ1-1, the full variable domain is DGGITQSPKYLFRKEGQNVTLSCEQNLNHDAMYWYRQDPGQGLRLIYYSQIVNDFQKGDIAEGYSVSREKKESFPLTVTSAQKNPTAFYLCASSIFGGNTEAFFGQGTRLTVV.

The chain uses TRBV5-4 and TRBJ2-3; no firm D call. The CDR3 contains 15 residues. Trimming cost V 0 bases and J 1 base, with 9 bases left between them. Germline-derived CDR1 and CDR2 are SGHNT and YYREEE (reference sequence). CDR3 sequence (DNA): TGTGCCAGCAGCTTGGAAGCTAGACGCACAGATACGCAGTATTTT. This translates into CASSLEARRTDTQYF.

The chain carries TRBV4-1 and TRBJ1-2; D is undetermined. Trimming stripped 1 base from V and 4 bases from J, with 10 bases between. The CDR3 is made up of 14 amino acids. Germline CDR1 reads MGHRA; CDR2 reads YSYEKL. CDR3 in amino acids: CASSQVATAYGYTF. The CDR3 DNA reads as TGCGCCAGCAGCCAAGTTGCCACGGCCTATGGCTACACCTTC.